The entry below describes one TCR beta chain. Authors' analysis steps: How many nucleated cells were present was estimated from reference gene primer amplification. The repertoire was sequenced with immunoSEQ multiplex PCR; TCRdb's copy has only in-frame clones and lacks some. That table furnishes V, J and clone size, whereas the DNA furnished D and trimming. This sample has approximately 220,000 clones, with roughly 80% found just once. The germline V gene has CDR1 MNHEY and CDR2 SMNVEV (reference sequence). There are 13 residues in the CDR3. The V end lost 4 bases, the J end lost 6 bases, and 12 bases lay between the germline ends. These data are taken from a study of blood T cell repertoires in COVID-19. Study-level background: Samples representing acute and convalescent COVID-19 were sourced from the United States, Italy and Spain. PBMCs, B-cell-depleted T cells, or T cells were the source of the cDNA or gDNA that made up the material.

The receptor comes from a woman older than 75 with acute or convalescent COVID-19. The V gene is TRBV27, the J gene TRBJ1-2; TRBD1 is a possible D gene (5 bases). The specimen was peripheral blood. The CDR3 protein is CASSWTGGHGYTF. CDR3 DNA: TGTGCCAGCAGTTGGACGGGGGGACATGGCTACACCTTC.